A single TCR beta chain is shown here with its context. This record comes from a study of blood T cell repertoires in COVID-19. Study-level background: Samples representing acute and convalescent COVID-19 were sourced from the United States, Italy and Spain.

The CDR3 is made up of 14 amino acids. V was shortened by 3 bases and J by 5 bases, with 12 bases between the two germline ends. Germline CDR1 is SGHVS and CDR2 is FQNEAQ. TCRdb's table, derived via immunoSEQ multiplex PCR, lists solely in-frame clones and lacks some. Found here are roughly 320,000 clones, over 85% of them singletons; the top ten hold around 1.9%. The sequencing sample was made of peripheral blood. This chain links TRBV7-8 with TRBJ2-3; D perhaps matches TRBD1 (7 bases). The sequence derives from a woman under 40 with COVID-19, enrolled during active disease. The CDR3 region has the DNA TGTGCCAGCAGCTTGGAGGGGGCTCTAGATACGCAGTATTTT. Translation gives CASSLEGALDTQYF. Together with reference TRBV7-8 and TRBJ2-3, the CDR3 gives the full variable domain: GAGVSQSPRYKVAKRGQDVALRCDPISGHVSLFWYQQALGQGPEFLTYFQNEAQLDKSGLPSDRFFAERPEGSVSTLKIQRTQQEDSAVYLCASSLEGALDTQYFGPGTRLTVL.